The 26 T cell receptor beta chains listed next were all sequenced from one sample in a study of CD8+ T cells in alopecia areata (dated by TCRdb to 2016 to 2019). In light of the paper, this sample's time point label describes: 24 weeks on oral tofacitinib. Reading the label with the study, this specimen's treatment or condition is: oral pan-JAK inhibitor, 5-10 mg twice daily. Receptor libraries were prepared by the immunoSEQ multiplex PCR assay. RNA was extracted from all samples and reverse transcribed into cDNA as template for TCR sequencing. Drawn from immuneACCESS, this table holds only the in-frame rearrangements with V and J called that TCRdb kept. Clones are partly lost; checked studies trace under half to an unresolved V gene and leave the rest unexplained. Here the sample has 150,000 to 200,000 clones; around 60% occur a single time. 13% to 15% of the sample is taken by the ten largest.

This specimen consisted of CD4+ T cells sorted from blood, obtained at week 24, from a patient treated with tofacitinib. The origin of the receptors is a human donor with alopecia areata.

The chain couples TRBV30 to TRBJ2-3, with 7 bases matching TRBD1. There are 13 residues in the CDR3. Germline V gene lookup returns CDR1 GTSNPN and CDR2 SVGIG (reference sequence). V was pared by 6 bases and J by 1 base, with 4 bases of the junction left unmatched. CDR3 loop: CACGDRGTDTQYF. In nucleotides, the CDR3 is TGTGCCTGTGGAGACAGGGGCACAGATACGCAGTATTTT.

This clone was observed a few times. CDR3 sequence (DNA): TGCGCCAGCAGCCCACCGGGACGCTTTAATTCACCCCTCCACTTT. Protein product: CASSPPGRFNSPLHF. V and J are TRBV23-1 and TRBJ1-6; D may be TRBD1 (5 bases). TRBV23-1 is given ORF status, its function remaining uncertain. V lost 6 bases, J lost 6 bases, and 15 bases lay in between. The CDR3 loop spans 15 amino acids.

V and J are TRBV29-1 and TRBJ1-3, with D unresolved. From germline, CDR1 is SQVTM and CDR2 ANQGSEA. The CDR3 loop spans 13 amino acids. The V end was cut by 7 bases, the J end by 2 bases, with 12 bases between. The CDR3 is CSARRDPGNTIYF. CDR3 sequence (DNA): TGCAGCGCCCGGCGAGACCCTGGAAACACCATATATTTT.

The J gene is TRBJ1-2, the V gene TRBV25-1; maybe TRBD1 (6 bases). The CDR3 runs to 17 residues. Germline V gene sequence: CDR1 MGHDK, CDR2 SYGVNS. V was shortened by 1 base and J by 2 bases, with 17 bases between the two germline ends. The CDR3 bases are TGTGCCAGCAGTGAATCAACATTACAGGGACCCAACTATGGCTACACCTTC. Translating it yields CASSESTLQGPNYGYTF.

This chain uses TRBV7-2 with TRBJ1-4; 7 nucleotides align to TRBD1. The germline gives CDR1 SGHTA, CDR2 FQGNSA. The CDR3 loop spans 14 amino acids. Trimming cost V 4 bases and J 4 bases; bases outside gene matches: 3. CDR3 sequence: CASSSRQGNEKLFF. As DNA, the CDR3 is TGTGCCAGCAGCTCCCGACAGGGTAATGAAAAACTGTTTTTT.

V usage is TRBV20-1 and J usage is TRBJ1-2; 10 bases are shared with TRBD1. V lost 5 bases and J lost 7; bases outside the gene matches: 1. This CDR3 comprises 11 residues. Per the germline V gene, CDR1 is DFQATT and CDR2 is SNEGSKA (reference sequence). The DNA of the CDR3 is TGCAGTGCTGGGACAGGGGCTGGCTACACCTTC. Translated: CSAGTGAGYTF.

This clone has only one observation. V gene TRBV25-1 combines with J gene TRBJ2-7; the D call may be TRBD1 or TRBD2 (5 bases each). This CDR3 is built from 15 residues. The germline CDR1 and CDR2 sequences are MGHDK and SYGVNS. V gave up 3 bases and J gave up 2 bases, with 14 bases separating them. In DNA, the CDR3 is TGTGCCAGCAGTGACCCGGGACGGATCCCCTACGAGCAGTACTTC. Translating gives CASSDPGRIPYEQYF.

The chain recombines TRBV7-3 with TRBJ2-5; D unclear. Deletions cut 1 base from V and 1 base from J, with 10 bases between. CDR1 and CDR2 (germline): SGHTA, FQGTGA. This CDR3 spans 15 amino acids. The CDR3 protein is CASSLRAGVQETQYF. CDR3 nucleotide sequence: TGTGCCAGCAGCTTAAGAGCAGGAGTCCAAGAGACCCAGTACTTC. The variable domain in full, with the rest retrieved from reference TRBV7-3 and TRBJ2-5, is GAGVSQTPSNKVTEKGKYVELRCDPISGHTALYWYRQSLGQGPEFLIYFQGTGAADDSGLPNDRFFAVRPEGSVSTLKIQRTERGDSAVYLCASSLRAGVQETQYFGPGTRLLVL.

V is TRBV6-5 and J is TRBJ1-2; 8 bases match TRBD1. V shed 6 bases and J 1 base; nucleotides not matched to a gene: 7. The CDR3 runs 15 residues. Looked up from germline, CDR1 is MNHEY and CDR2 is SVGAGI. CDR3 residues: CASRVTTGDNYGYTF. DNA of the CDR3: TGTGCCAGCAGGGTTACGACAGGGGATAACTATGGCTACACCTTC.

The CDR3 spells CASSQRGPGPGAFDEQFF. CDR3 DNA sequence: TGCGCCAGCAGTCAAAGGGGGCCTGGTCCAGGGGCTTTTGATGAGCAGTTCTTC. This chain links TRBV23-1 with TRBJ2-1; 7 bases agree with TRBD1. TRBV23-1 carries the ORF label, with uncertain function. The CDR3 length is 18 residues. V shed 2 bases and J 8 bases; nucleotides not matched to a gene: 18.

The genes are TRBV7-3 and TRBJ1-1; 10 bases fit TRBD1. Unmatched junction bases numbered 13, after V lost 5 bases and J lost 13 bases. The CDR3 covers 14 residues. CDR1 and CDR2 (germline): SGHTA, FQGTGA. DNA for the CDR3: TGTGCCAGCAGCAGATTCTCCGGGACAGGGGATATTTTCTTT. This encodes CASSRFSGTGDIFF.

J is TRBJ1-1 and V is TRBV14, with a weak D call TRBD1 (5 bases). Germline values: CDR1 SGHDN, CDR2 FVKESK. V was shortened by 3 bases and J by 5 bases, with 13 bases between the two germline ends. The CDR3 totals 14 residues. The CDR3 is CASSHLGVGTEAFF. The CDR3 DNA reads TGTGCCAGCAGCCATCTAGGGGTTGGGACTGAAGCTTTCTTT.

The chain joins TRBV30 to TRBJ1-6, with 8 bases identical to TRBD1. The CDR3 runs to 16 residues. Germline lookup yields CDR1 GTSNPN and CDR2 SVGIG (reference sequence). J gave up 6 bases and V 3 bases, and 10 bases lay outside the gene matches. CDR3 amino acids: CAWSGGSDRGNSPLHF. In DNA, the CDR3 is TGTGCCTGGAGCGGAGGGTCCGACAGGGGTAATTCACCCCTCCACTTT.

This chain connects TRBV9 to TRBJ2-3, with D unclear. The CDR3 is made up of 11 amino acids. V gave up 4 bases and J gave up 3 bases, with 3 bases separating them. The germline CDR1 and CDR2 sequences are SGDLS and YYNGEE. The CDR3 sequence is CASSLTDTQYF. The CDR3 DNA reads as TGTGCCAGCAGCTTGACAGATACGCAGTATTTT.

This clone was counted once. The chain is built from TRBV5-6 and TRBJ1-5, with D tentatively TRBD1 (5 bases). The CDR3 contains 15 residues. Per germline, CDR1 SGHDT and CDR2 YYEEEE. Trimming shortened V by 4 bases and J by 0 bases, and 11 bases separated the two germline ends. The CDR3, as DNA: TGTGCCAGCAGCAGGGGACGGGATAGCAATCAGCCCCAGCATTTT. As protein: CASSRGRDSNQPQHF.

The gene calls are TRBV2 and TRBJ2-7, with TRBD2 matching 8 bases. The germline gives CDR1 SNHLY, CDR2 FYNNEI. This CDR3 contains 14 residues. Trimming removed 7 bases from V and 0 bases from J; junction bases left unmatched: 5. CDR3 protein: CASKGGGHSYEQYF. CDR3 nucleotides: TGTGCCAGCAAGGGCGGGGGGCACTCCTACGAGCAGTACTTC. Full variable domain (rest looked up from reference TRBV2 and TRBJ2-7): EPEVTQTPSHQVTQMGQEVILRCVPISNHLYFYWYRQILGQKVEFLVSFYNNEISEKSEIFDDQFSVERPDGSNFTLKIRSTKLEDSAMYFCASKGGGHSYEQYFGPGTRLTVT.

The gene calls are TRBV29-1 and TRBJ2-5; 7 bases fit TRBD2. V trimming: 3 bases; J trimming: 6 bases; junction bases outside the gene matches: 13. This CDR3 region has 15 residues. CDR1 is SQVTM, CDR2 ANQGSEA, per germline. CDR3 coding DNA: TGCAGCGTTGAGTCAGCGGGGTTCCGTCCGAAGACCCAGTACTTC. It encodes CSVESAGFRPKTQYF.

The rearrangement uses TRBV5-1 and TRBJ1-4; 9 nucleotides align to TRBD1. The CDR3 sequence is 14 residues long. The germline V gene encodes CDR1 SGHRS and CDR2 YFSETQ. V gave up 0 bases and J gave up 10 bases; unmatched junction bases: 4. Here the CDR3 DNA reads TGCGCCAGCAGCTTGGAGGGACAGGGCACAAAACTGTTTTTT. This encodes CASSLEGQGTKLFF.

The CDR3 DNA sequence: TGCGCCAGCAGCACGTGGACAGGGAGCTCCTACGAGCAGTACTTC. It specifies CASSTWTGSSYEQYF. The genes are TRBV5-1 and TRBJ2-7; 8 positions agree with TRBD1. The trim removed 4 bases at V and 0 bases at J, leaving 6 bases unmatched. Germline V lookup: CDR1 SGHRS, CDR2 YFSETQ. The CDR3 totals 15 residues.

This chain uses TRBV2 with TRBJ2-3; D ambiguous. The V and J ends lost 8 bases and 0 bases respectively, with 12 bases between them. The V gene's germline CDR1 is SNHLY and CDR2 FYNNEI. The CDR3 sequence is 14 residues long. The CDR3 DNA reads as TGTGCCAGCCGCGCGCGTGCCAGCACAGATACGCAGTATTTT. Its protein is CASRARASTDTQYF.

V and J are TRBV7-2 and TRBJ2-3; 8 positions agree with TRBD2. V trimming: 5 bases; J trimming: 2 bases; junction bases outside the gene matches: 6. The CDR3 spans 15 residues. In germline, CDR1 is SGHTA, CDR2 FQGNSA. CDR3 protein: CASSPFSGNTDTQYF. CDR3 nucleotides: TGTGCCAGCAGCCCATTTAGCGGGAACACAGATACGCAGTATTTT.

The chain employs TRBV5-6 and TRBJ1-2; TRBD1 might be the D (5 bases). The CDR3 sequence is 13 residues long. Trimming removed 4 bases at V and 7 bases at J, with 14 bases between. Germline V lookup: CDR1 SGHDT, CDR2 YYEEEE. The CDR3 DNA reads as TGTGCCAGCAGCAACCGACAGTGGGTTGGCTACACCTTC. This encodes CASSNRQWVGYTF.

V gene TRBV27 combines with J gene TRBJ1-2, with 9 bases identical to TRBD1. After removal of 5 bases from V and 6 bases from J, the junction contained 16 bases not matched to a gene. Germline-derived CDR1 and CDR2 are MNHEY and SMNVEV (reference sequence). The CDR3 runs 17 residues. In nucleotides, the CDR3 is TGTGCCAGCAGTGTGGGGGGCCCGGACAGGGGATCGAATGGCTACACCTTC. It specifies CASSVGGPDRGSNGYTF.

This clone was seen only a few times. The chain recombines TRBV7-3 with TRBJ2-3; D is tentatively TRBD1 or TRBD2 (6 bases each). The V end lost 5 bases, the J end lost 8 bases, and 17 bases lay between the germline ends. This CDR3 has 14 residues. Germline V gene lookup returns CDR1 SGHTA and CDR2 FQGTGA. The CDR3 coding sequence is TGTGCCAGCAGCACCGGCCCCGGGGGCGGTACGCAGTATTTT. It encodes CASSTGPGGGTQYF.

This chain connects TRBV27 to TRBJ1-1, with 9 bases fitting TRBD1. The CDR3 has 14 residues. Germline loops: CDR1 MNHEY, CDR2 SMNVEV (reference sequence). With V trimmed by 6 bases and J by 6 bases, 8 bases remained unmatched. The CDR3 region has the DNA TGTGCCAGCAGCCAAGCCGGGACAGGGTCTGAAGCTTTCTTT. It translates to CASSQAGTGSEAFF.

The gene calls are TRBV30 and TRBJ1-2; no definite D call. The germline gives CDR1 GTSNPN, CDR2 SVGIG (reference sequence). V lost 4 bases and J lost 7, with 16 bases in between. The CDR3 covers 13 residues. The CDR3 sequence: CAWTEVGTGGYTF. The CDR3 nucleotides read TGTGCCTGGACCGAAGTAGGTACTGGTGGCTACACCTTC.